The 15 T cell receptor beta chains reported below all come from one sample, sequenced in a study of cytomegalovirus exposure and HLA in healthy donors. A multiplex PCR was run with 60 Vbeta primers and 13 Jbeta primers. Clones were read by immunoSEQ multiplex PCR, and TCRdb kept only the in-frame ones, dropping some. The sample lists 90,000 to 130,000 clones, 86% occurring once. Input material: PBMCs. These receptors came from a man aged 35 to 55 in good health and CMV-seronegative.

The gene calls are TRBV6-1 and TRBJ2-7; TRBD1 aligns across 12 bases. The V gene's germline CDR1 is MNHNS and CDR2 SASEGT. This CDR3 has 14 residues. The ends lost 6 bases at V and 7 bases at J; junction bases unmatched: 7. Written as DNA, the CDR3 is TGTGCCAGCAGCGCCGGGACAGGGGGCGGTGAGCAGTACTTC. Protein product: CASSAGTGGGEQYF.

The V and J genes are TRBV6-6 and TRBJ1-1; D is ambiguous. V was clipped by 5 bases and J by 12 bases, with 13 bases between them. Germline assignment: CDR1 MNHNY and CDR2 SVGAGI (reference sequence). This CDR3 spans 11 amino acids. In DNA form, the CDR3 reads TGTGCCAGCAGTCCCTCCGGGGAGACTTTCTTT. Translating it yields CASSPSGETFF.

The chain links TRBV7-9 to TRBJ2-3; TRBD2 agrees at 10 bases. The CDR3 spans 16 residues. The germline V gene has CDR1 SEHNR and CDR2 FQNEAQ (reference sequence). Losses at the gene ends were 4 bases for V and 2 bases for J; bases not matched to a gene: 6. The DNA for the CDR3 is TGTGCCAGCAGCTCTCTAGCGGGGGCCACCACAGATACGCAGTATTTT. Protein sequence: CASSSLAGATTDTQYF.

The sample holds one count of this clone. V usage is TRBV28 and J usage is TRBJ1-6, with TRBD1 matching over 9 bases. Germline CDR1 reads MDHEN; CDR2 reads SYDVKM. V dropped 2 bases and J dropped 7; count of bases not matched to a gene: 3. The CDR3 covers 15 residues. CDR3 bases: TGTGCCAGCAGTTTACTAGGGACAGGGAATTCACCCCTCCACTTT. It codes for CASSLLGTGNSPLHF.

The rearrangement joins TRBV2 to TRBJ1-6; tentative D call: TRBD1 (5 bases). The CDR3 runs 14 residues. Trimming took 7 bases from V and 9 from J, leaving 16 bases between them. The V gene's germline CDR1 is SNHLY and CDR2 FYNNEI. The CDR3 DNA reads TGTGCCAGCACCCGAGGCGGGGCCTCTTCACCCCTCCACTTT. It yields the protein CASTRGGASSPLHF. The variable domain in full, with the rest retrieved from reference TRBV2 and TRBJ1-6, is EPEVTQTPSHQVTQMGQEVILRCVPISNHLYFYWYRQILGQKVEFLVSFYNNEISEKSEIFDDQFSVERPDGSNFTLKIRSTKLEDSAMYFCASTRGGASSPLHFGNGTRLTVT.

The chain recombines TRBV5-4 with TRBJ2-1; TRBD2 matches at 8 bases. Losses at the gene ends were 7 bases for V and 4 bases for J; bases not matched to a gene: 13. CDR3 size: 16 residues. Germline lookup yields CDR1 SGHNT and CDR2 YYREEE (reference sequence). CDR3 sequence (DNA): TGTGCCAGCTCTCTAGGTACGGGGGGGGGATACAATGAGCAGTTCTTC. Its translation: CASSLGTGGGYNEQFF.

This chain connects TRBV2 to TRBJ1-4, with D possibly being TRBD1 (5 bases). Per the germline V gene, CDR1 is SNHLY and CDR2 is FYNNEI. V was shortened by 3 bases and J by 10 bases, with 6 bases between the two germline ends. The CDR3 contains 11 residues. The CDR3, as DNA: TGTGCCAGCAGTGAGGGGCGAAAACTGTTTTTT. Protein product: CASSEGRKLFF.

Comments on this clone: Other DNA sequences in the same sample also yield this CDR3. The chain links TRBV19 to TRBJ1-5; 9 bases align to TRBD1. CDR3 size: 12 residues. Germline CDR1 and CDR2: LNHDA and SQIVND (reference sequence). With V trimmed by 9 bases and J by 7 bases, 4 bases remained unmatched. The CDR3 spells CASRTGDQPQHF. The CDR3 DNA is TGTGCCAGCCGGACAGGGGACCAGCCCCAGCATTTT. Full variable domain (remainder filled in from reference TRBV19 and TRBJ1-5): DGGITQSPKYLFRKEGQNVTLSCEQNLNHDAMYWYRQDPGQGLRLIYYSQIVNDFQKGDIAEGYSVSREKKESFPLTVTSAQKNPTAFYLCASRTGDQPQHFGDGTRLSIL.

The V and J genes are TRBV9 and TRBJ1-3; D unresolved. Germline V gene data show CDR1 as SGDLS and CDR2 as YYNGEE. The CDR3 sequence is 15 residues long. V was cut by 1 base and J by 4 bases, with 12 bases left in between. The CDR3 sequence is CASSVTGSAGNTIYF. The CDR3 DNA is TGTGCCAGCAGCGTAACGGGATCAGCAGGAAACACCATATATTTT.

The chain couples TRBV6-5 to TRBJ2-6; D is unresolved. The length of the CDR3 is 14 residues. The germline V gene encodes CDR1 MNHEY and CDR2 SVGAGI. The V gene lost 10 bases and the J gene lost 2 bases, with 12 bases spanning the gap. In nucleotides, the CDR3 is TGTGCCACCAAAGCATTCACTGGGGCCAACGTCCTGACTTTC. This codes for CATKAFTGANVLTF.

The V and J genes are TRBV6-1 and TRBJ2-3; 8 positions match TRBD1. The CDR3 covers 15 residues. After removal of 4 bases from V and 3 bases from J, the junction contained 6 bases not matched to a gene. Germline V gene lookup returns CDR1 MNHNS and CDR2 SASEGT. The CDR3 DNA is TGTGCCAGCAGTGGCCGGACAGGGATGACAGATACGCAGTATTTT. It encodes CASSGRTGMTDTQYF.

V is TRBV27 and J is TRBJ2-1; 11 nucleotides align to TRBD2. The ends lost 8 bases at V and 3 bases at J; junction bases unmatched: 6. Looked up from germline, CDR1 is MNHEY and CDR2 is SMNVEV (reference sequence). The CDR3 has 15 amino acids. The CDR3 sequence: CASAPGTSGYNEQFF. CDR3 DNA sequence: TGTGCCAGCGCTCCCGGGACTAGCGGCTACAATGAGCAGTTCTTC.

This chain connects TRBV18 to TRBJ1-1; D is unclear. The V and J ends lost 6 bases and 1 base respectively, with 6 bases between them. In germline, CDR1 is KGHSH, CDR2 LQKENI. This CDR3 is 12 amino acids long. In DNA, the CDR3 is TGTGCCAGCTCCCAGGAGAACACTGAAGCTTTCTTT. Its translation: CASSQENTEAFF.

The chain couples TRBV6-5 to TRBJ1-6, with 11 bases lining up with TRBD1. The CDR3 runs to 15 residues. Germline V gives CDR1 MNHEY, CDR2 SVGAGI. J gave up 9 bases and V 2 bases, and 3 bases lay outside the gene matches. CDR3 sequence: CASSYRTGGGSPLHF. For the CDR3, the DNA is TGTGCCAGCAGTTACCGGACAGGGGGCGGTTCACCCCTCCACTTT.

DNA for the CDR3: TGTGCCAGCTCACCACAACAGGGAAATCAGCCCCAGCATTTT. Protein product: CASSPQQGNQPQHF. The chain employs TRBV18 and TRBJ1-5; D may be TRBD1 (6 bases). CDR3 length: 14 amino acids. CDR1 is KGHSH, CDR2 LQKENI, per germline. V lost 1 base to trimming and J lost 4 bases, with 8 bases between them. Full variable domain (outside the CDR3, taken from reference TRBV18 and TRBJ1-5): NAGVMQNPRHLVRRRGQEARLRCSPMKGHSHVYWYRQLPEEGLKFMVYLQKENIIDESGMPKERFSAEFPKEGPSILRIQQVVRGDSAAYFCASSPQQGNQPQHFGDGTRLSIL.